This TCR beta chain emerged from a study of blood T cell repertoires in COVID-19. In germline, CDR1 is LGHDT, CDR2 YNNKEL (reference sequence). CDR3 size: 15 residues. V was clipped by 3 bases and J by 1 base, with 10 bases between them. TCRdb keeps only in-frame clones here, not all; method: immunoSEQ multiplex PCR. The sample has under 200,000 clones, 75% to 95% seen once. This TCR derives from a man aged 45-65 years with acute or convalescent COVID-19. This chain joins TRBV3-1 (or the pseudogene TRBV3-2) and TRBJ1-5, with D hard to call. The sample taken for sequencing was peripheral blood. The CDR3 DNA reads TGTGCCAGCAGCCAGGGAGGAGCGAGCAATCAGCCCCAGCATTTT. Translated: CASSQGGASNQPQHF.